The 29 T cell receptor beta chains given below trace back to one sample, sequenced in a study of blood T cell repertoires in COVID-19. Here immunoSEQ multiplex PCR was the method, and the copy in TCRdb shows in-frame clones only, minus some. Of 400,000 or so clones in the sample, roughly 86% were seen once. The material sequenced was peripheral blood. The receptors were gathered from a human donor in a cohort sampled during active COVID-19.

CDR3 DNA sequence: TGTGCCAGCAGCCTCGGACCGGGACTAGCGGGTTACGAGCAGTACTTC. This codes for CASSLGPGLAGYEQYF. The rearrangement uses TRBV9 and TRBJ2-7; 12 bases match TRBD2. V dropped 4 bases and J dropped 4; count of bases not matched to a gene: 9. This CDR3 comprises 16 residues. Germline CDR1 reads SGDLS; CDR2 reads YYNGEE.

The chain carries TRBV3-1 (or the pseudogene TRBV3-2) and TRBJ2-7, with a weak D call TRBD1 (6 bases). The CDR3 sequence is 17 residues long. V was pared by 0 bases and J by 2 bases, with 17 bases between. Germline CDR1 is LGHDT and CDR2 is YNNKEL (reference sequence). The CDR3 DNA reads TGTGCCAGCAGCCAAGAGCCAAGGGGGATACCCACCTACGAGCAGTACTTC. As protein: CASSQEPRGIPTYEQYF.

CDR3 coding DNA: TGTGCCAGCAGTTCGACTAGCGGGTGGGGGGATACGCAGTATTTT. Protein product: CASSSTSGWGDTQYF. The J gene is TRBJ2-3, the V gene TRBV28, with 10 bases aligning to TRBD2. This CDR3 contains 15 residues. Germline V gene data show CDR1 as MDHEN and CDR2 as SYDVKM. Trimming took 4 bases from V and 6 from J; bases not matched to a gene: 7.

V gene TRBV4-2 combines with J gene TRBJ2-3, with D perhaps TRBD1 (6 bases). There are 12 residues in the CDR3. Per the germline V gene, CDR1 is LGHNA and CDR2 is YNFKEQ. Trimming cost V 4 bases and J 6 bases, with 8 bases left between them. This CDR3 reads CASSPRGDTQYF. The CDR3 DNA sequence: TGTGCCAGCAGCCCCAGGGGTGATACGCAGTATTTT.

CDR3 DNA sequence: TGTGCCAGCAGTGAAGAGGGGGGGCACAAGAACACTGAAGCTTTCTTT. Amino acids: CASSEEGGHKNTEAFF. The genes are TRBV6-1 and TRBJ1-1; possibly TRBD1 for D (6 bases). This CDR3 region has 16 residues. V lost 1 base, J lost 1 base, and 13 bases lay in between. Germline assignment: CDR1 MNHNS and CDR2 SASEGT.

V gene TRBV2 combines with J gene TRBJ2-5, with 10 bases identical to TRBD2. Germline CDR1 and CDR2: SNHLY and FYNNEI. J was trimmed by 5 bases and V by 3 bases; bases with no gene match: 3. CDR3 length: 14 amino acids. CDR3 sequence: CASSEGLASETQYF. In nucleotides, the CDR3 is TGTGCCAGCAGTGAGGGACTAGCGTCGGAGACCCAGTACTTC.

The V gene is TRBV18, the J gene TRBJ2-1; 15 nucleotides match TRBD2. The V gene's germline CDR1 is KGHSH and CDR2 LQKENI. The CDR3 sequence is 18 residues long. V dropped 4 bases and J dropped 7; count of bases not matched to a gene: 11. Here the CDR3 DNA reads TGTGCCAGCTCACGGACTAGCGGGAGGGCCAAGTCGGTTAATGAGCAGTTCTTC. The encoded protein is CASSRTSGRAKSVNEQFF. Full variable domain (missing parts from reference TRBV18 and TRBJ2-1): NAGVMQNPRHLVRRRGQEARLRCSPMKGHSHVYWYRQLPEEGLKFMVYLQKENIIDESGMPKERFSAEFPKEGPSILRIQQVVRGDSAAYFCASSRTSGRAKSVNEQFFGPGTRLTVL.

This sequence joins TRBV7-3 and TRBJ2-2; 8 nucleotides agree with TRBD2. Per germline, CDR1 SGHTA and CDR2 FQGTGA. The ends lost 4 bases at V and 0 bases at J; junction bases unmatched: 7. This CDR3 contains 17 residues. Written as DNA, the CDR3 is TGTGCCAGCAGCTCGCCAGCGGGAGCTCCGAACACCGGGGAGCTGTTTTTT. Translating it yields CASSSPAGAPNTGELFF.

Concerning this clone: The same CDR3 arises from other DNA sequences in this sample as well. V usage is TRBV29-1 and J usage is TRBJ1-1; TRBD1 is a possible D gene (6 bases). This CDR3 is built from 13 residues. Germline CDR1 is SQVTM and CDR2 is ANQGSEA. The V and J ends lost 6 bases and 5 bases respectively, with 16 bases between them. For the CDR3, the DNA is TGCAGCGTAGCACAGGGTGTTGGTACTGAAGCTTTCTTT. Amino acid sequence: CSVAQGVGTEAFF.

V and J are TRBV2 and TRBJ2-1; 9 bases map to TRBD2. The CDR3 covers 14 residues. Germline V gives CDR1 SNHLY, CDR2 FYNNEI. J was trimmed by 4 bases and V by 8 bases; bases with no gene match: 6. CDR3 DNA sequence: TGTGCCAGCGCTGGGCTAGCGGGGTACAATGAGCAGTTCTTC. It translates to CASAGLAGYNEQFF.

The chain combines TRBV18 with TRBJ1-4; D possibly corresponds to TRBD1 (5 bases). V was cut by 3 bases and J by 4 bases, with 12 bases left in between. Germline V gene sequence: CDR1 KGHSH, CDR2 LQKENI. This CDR3 has 15 amino acids. The CDR3, as DNA: TGTGCCAGCTCACCGGGGGGGACCTTTAATGAAAAACTGTTTTTT. It specifies CASSPGGTFNEKLFF.

The V call is TRBV28, the J call TRBJ2-7; 8 bases match TRBD2. V gave up 7 bases and J gave up 2 bases; unmatched junction bases: 10. Germline CDR1 is MDHEN and CDR2 is SYDVKM. CDR3 size: 15 residues. CDR3 DNA: TGTGCCAGCACCCTAAATTCCGGGGGGGCCTACGAGCAGTACTTC. Its translation: CASTLNSGGAYEQYF.

The V call is TRBV11-1, the J call TRBJ2-6, with 7 bases fitting TRBD1. Looked up from germline, CDR1 is SGHAT and CDR2 is FQDESV (reference sequence). V lost 5 bases and J lost 2; bases outside the gene matches: 6. The CDR3 totals 16 residues. CDR3: CASSGGTVTGANVLTF. The CDR3 nucleotides read TGTGCCAGCAGCGGTGGGACAGTGACTGGGGCCAACGTCCTGACTTTC.

The CDR3 reads CASSLGGRTGLSYEQYF. DNA of the CDR3: TGTGCCAGCAGCTTAGGGGGGCGGACAGGGCTCTCCTACGAGCAGTACTTC. The chain couples TRBV7-9 to TRBJ2-7; 8 bases are a match to TRBD1. The length of the CDR3 is 17 residues. J gave up 0 bases and V 1 base, and 8 bases lay outside the gene matches. Germline-derived CDR1 and CDR2 are SEHNR and FQNEAQ (reference sequence). Full variable domain (missing parts from reference TRBV7-9 and TRBJ2-7): DTGVSQNPRHKITKRGQNVTFRCDPISEHNRLYWYRQTLGQGPEFLTYFQNEAQLEKSRLLSDRFSAERPKGSFSTLEIQRTEQGDSAMYLCASSLGGRTGLSYEQYFGPGTRLTVT.

This sequence joins TRBV19 and TRBJ2-1, with D possibly TRBD2 on 5 matching bases. Trimming pared 7 bases from V and 6 bases from J, leaving 19 bases between. This CDR3 has 15 residues. Germline CDR1 LNHDA, CDR2 SQIVND (reference sequence). This CDR3 reads CASTPIATSGNEQFF. The CDR3 DNA sequence: TGTGCCAGTACCCCTATAGCGACCTCGGGCAATGAGCAGTTCTTC.

The chain couples TRBV19 to TRBJ1-5; the D is unclear. Germline V gene lookup returns CDR1 LNHDA and CDR2 SQIVND (reference sequence). This CDR3 comprises 13 residues. The V gene lost 4 bases and the J gene lost 7 bases, with 11 bases spanning the gap. The CDR3 DNA reads TGTGCCAGTAGTACCGGGGTGGACCAGCCCCAGCATTTT. Protein sequence: CASSTGVDQPQHF. The full variable domain, rest sourced from reference TRBV19 and TRBJ1-5, is DGGITQSPKYLFRKEGQNVTLSCEQNLNHDAMYWYRQDPGQGLRLIYYSQIVNDFQKGDIAEGYSVSREKKESFPLTVTSAQKNPTAFYLCASSTGVDQPQHFGDGTRLSIL.

This chain connects TRBV6-6 to TRBJ2-5; possibly TRBD1 for D (7 bases). The CDR3 loop spans 14 amino acids. Trimming removed 6 bases at V and 5 bases at J, with 16 bases between. Germline CDR1 and CDR2: MNHNY and SVGAGI (reference sequence). The CDR3 spells CASSGPTGRETQYF. The CDR3 bases are TGTGCCAGCAGCGGACCGACAGGGAGGGAGACCCAGTACTTC.

The chain is built from TRBV18 and TRBJ1-2; D might be TRBD1 (6 bases). The CDR3 contains 13 residues. CDR1 and CDR2 (germline): KGHSH, LQKENI. V dropped 3 bases and J dropped 3 bases, with 8 bases sitting between them. The CDR3 coding sequence is TGTGCCAGCTCACCCGGGACATACTATGGCTACACCTTC. It is translated as CASSPGTYYGYTF.

The CDR3 DNA is TGTGCCAGTAGTATAGGAGGAGCCCTTGAAGCTTTCTTT. This translates into CASSIGGALEAFF. V is TRBV19 and J is TRBJ1-1; no definite D call. Germline CDR1 is LNHDA and CDR2 is SQIVND (reference sequence). V lost 1 base and J 7 bases, leaving 10 bases between the germline ends. This CDR3 region has 13 residues.

The chain links TRBV29-1 to TRBJ2-3; TRBD2 agrees at 9 bases. Germline CDR1 reads SQVTM; CDR2 reads ANQGSEA. The CDR3 length is 17 residues. Trimming removed 5 bases from V and 2 bases from J; junction bases left unmatched: 14. The CDR3 bases are TGCAGCGTTCAATCTCGACTAGCGGTGCAATACACAGATACGCAGTATTTT. This gives the protein CSVQSRLAVQYTDTQYF.

The V call is TRBV30, the J call TRBJ1-2, with TRBD1 identical over 7 bases. The CDR3 is 13 residues long. V shed 5 bases and J 3 bases; nucleotides not matched to a gene: 6. Germline-derived CDR1 and CDR2 are GTSNPN and SVGIG (reference sequence). The DNA of the CDR3 is TGTGCCTGGCAAACAGGGGTGGACTATGGCTACACCTTC. Translation gives CAWQTGVDYGYTF.

The rearrangement uses TRBV7-9 and TRBJ1-4, with a possible D match to TRBD1 (5 bases). Trimming pared 3 bases from V and 5 bases from J, leaving 10 bases between. The V gene's germline CDR1 is SEHNR and CDR2 FQNEAQ (reference sequence). This CDR3 is 14 amino acids long. CDR3 nucleotides: TGTGCCAGCAGCTTTCAGGGTGCAAATGAAAAACTGTTTTTT. Translation: CASSFQGANEKLFF.

The chain uses TRBV4-1 and TRBJ2-3; the D gene is possibly TRBD2 (5 bases). Trimming stripped 1 base from V and 5 bases from J, with 13 bases between. The germline CDR1 and CDR2 sequences are MGHRA and YSYEKL. The CDR3 has 15 residues. CDR3 region: CASSQGRSYIDTQYF. CDR3 sequence (DNA): TGCGCCAGCAGCCAAGGGAGGTCCTACATAGATACGCAGTATTTT.

This sequence joins TRBV5-4 and TRBJ2-5; 14 bases align to TRBD2. The germline gives CDR1 SGHNT, CDR2 YYREEE (reference sequence). Trimming took 4 bases from V and 5 from J; bases not matched to a gene: 10. CDR3 length: 17 amino acids. As DNA, the CDR3 is TGTGCCAGCAGCCCCGGACTAGCGGGAGGTTTTGGGGAGACCCAGTACTTC. Translation gives CASSPGLAGGFGETQYF.

This chain joins TRBV28 and TRBJ1-5, with 7 bases aligning to TRBD1. Germline lookup yields CDR1 MDHEN and CDR2 SYDVKM. V lost 6 bases to trimming and J lost 5 bases; unmatched junction nucleotides: 7. The CDR3 loop spans 14 amino acids. Here the CDR3 reads CASSPNRGHQPQHF. The CDR3 nucleotides read TGTGCCAGCAGCCCCAACAGGGGCCATCAGCCCCAGCATTTT.

The chain uses TRBV27 and TRBJ2-5; 9 positions match TRBD1. The V and J ends lost 3 bases and 2 bases, in that order; junction bases with no gene match: 1. CDR3 length equals 14 residues. Germline CDR1 and CDR2: MNHEY and SMNVEV (reference sequence). The CDR3 spells CASSFGTGQETQYF. The CDR3 DNA is TGTGCCAGCAGTTTTGGGACAGGGCAAGAGACCCAGTACTTC.

The CDR3 DNA sequence: TGTGCCACCAGTGATTTGGTCGGACAGGGAGAGACCGGGGAGCTGTTTTTT. Its translation: CATSDLVGQGETGELFF. The chain couples TRBV24-1 to TRBJ2-2; 8 bases fit TRBD1. The CDR3 is made up of 17 amino acids. The V segment lost 0 bases and the J segment 5 bases; nucleotides outside the gene matches: 7. Germline loops: CDR1 KGHDR, CDR2 SFDVKD.

The chain uses TRBV15 and TRBJ2-3; D might be TRBD2 (6 bases). The V gene lost 3 bases and the J gene lost 6 bases, with 19 bases spanning the gap. CDR1 is LNHNV, CDR2 YYDKDF, per germline (reference sequence). The CDR3 extends over 16 amino acids. CDR3 sequence: CATSSFGGEVGDTQYF. The CDR3 DNA reads as TGTGCCACCAGCAGTTTTGGCGGGGAGGTAGGGGATACGCAGTATTTT.

In nucleotides, the CDR3 is TGTGCCAGCAGACAACCCTCCGGGGGGTCCTACAATGAGCAGTTCTTC. Translation gives CASRQPSGGSYNEQFF. The gene calls are TRBV7-8 and TRBJ2-1; 7 bases align to TRBD2. This CDR3 is 16 amino acids long. CDR1 and CDR2 from the germline V gene are SGHVS and FQNEAQ. V lost 6 bases to trimming and J lost 1 base; unmatched junction nucleotides: 9.